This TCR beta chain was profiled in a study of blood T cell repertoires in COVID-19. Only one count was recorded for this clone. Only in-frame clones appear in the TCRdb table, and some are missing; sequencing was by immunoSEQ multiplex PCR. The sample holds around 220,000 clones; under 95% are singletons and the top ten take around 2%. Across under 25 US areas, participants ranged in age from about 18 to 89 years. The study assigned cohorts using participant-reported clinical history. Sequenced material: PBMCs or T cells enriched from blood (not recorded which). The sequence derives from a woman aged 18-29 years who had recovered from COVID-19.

CDR3 loop: CASRERDRVYQPQHF. CDR3 in DNA: TGTGCCAGTAGGGAGCGGGACAGGGTTTATCAGCCCCAGCATTTT. J is TRBJ1-5 and V is TRBV19, with 9 positions matching TRBD1. The germline V gene has CDR1 LNHDA and CDR2 SQIVND (reference sequence). J gave up 5 bases and V 6 bases, and 8 bases lay outside the gene matches. There are 15 residues in the CDR3.